A single sample gave rise to the 20 T cell receptor beta chains below, sequenced in a study of cytomegalovirus exposure and HLA in healthy donors. PCR was performed using 60 Vbeta and 13 Jbeta primers. Clones were read by immunoSEQ multiplex PCR, and TCRdb kept only the in-frame ones, dropping some. This sample's table has 150,000 or so clones. The source material was PBMCs. All receptors derive from a man aged 25 to 45 in good health and CMV-seronegative.

V is TRBV6-6 and J is TRBJ2-1; 7 bases line up with TRBD2. With 6 bases clipped from V and 0 bases from J, the junction kept 8 bases outside the gene matches. Germline CDR1 reads MNHNY; CDR2 reads SVGAGI (reference sequence). The CDR3 runs to 16 residues. In DNA, the CDR3 is TGTGCCAGCAGAACTTATAGCGGGCTCTCCTACAATGAGCAGTTCTTC. Its translation is CASRTYSGLSYNEQFF.

The chain employs TRBV27 and TRBJ2-7; TRBD1 is a possible D gene (5 bases). CDR3 length equals 15 residues. Trimming took 6 bases from V and 4 from J, leaving 19 bases between them. From germline, CDR1 is MNHEY and CDR2 SMNVEV (reference sequence). CDR3 loop: CASSPQGATSYEQYF. The CDR3 DNA reads as TGTGCCAGCAGCCCCCAAGGGGCGACATCTTACGAGCAGTACTTC.

J is TRBJ2-5 and V is TRBV5-1; D unclear. The CDR3 spans 13 residues. Deletions cut 3 bases from V and 2 bases from J, with 8 bases between. Per germline, CDR1 SGHRS and CDR2 YFSETQ. This chain's CDR3 is CASSSALQETQYF. CDR3 nucleotides: TGCGCCAGCAGCTCTGCCCTACAAGAGACCCAGTACTTC. Full variable domain (rest looked up from reference TRBV5-1 and TRBJ2-5): KAGVTQTPRYLIKTRGQQVTLSCSPISGHRSVSWYQQTPGQGLQFLFEYFSETQRNKGNFPGRFSGRQFSNSRSEMNVSTLELGDSALYLCASSSALQETQYFGPGTRLLVL.

The chain carries TRBV4-3 and TRBJ1-4; D is perhaps TRBD1 (5 bases). Per germline, CDR1 LGHNA and CDR2 YSLEER. The CDR3 contains 14 residues. V lost 2 bases and J 8 bases, leaving 12 bases between the germline ends. CDR3 sequence reads: CASSQTRVGEKLFF. The CDR3 DNA is TGCGCCAGCAGCCAAACCAGGGTCGGCGAAAAACTGTTTTTT.

The chain links TRBV5-1 to TRBJ1-1; maybe TRBD1 (5 bases). The germline V gene has CDR1 SGHRS and CDR2 YFSETQ. The V and J ends lost 0 bases and 0 bases respectively, with 15 bases between them. The CDR3 sequence is 17 residues long. The CDR3 protein is CASSLARAGPMNTEAFF. CDR3 DNA: TGCGCCAGCAGCTTGGCCAGGGCAGGGCCCATGAACACTGAAGCTTTCTTT.

This chain joins TRBV6-1 and TRBJ2-3; 10 bases agree with TRBD2. From germline, CDR1 is MNHNS and CDR2 SASEGT. CDR3 length: 17 amino acids. V trimming: 1 base; J trimming: 2 bases; junction bases outside the gene matches: 6. The CDR3 DNA reads TGTGCCAGCAGTGAAGGGTTAGCGGGAGGAAACACAGATACGCAGTATTTT. Translated: CASSEGLAGGNTDTQYF.

The V and J genes are TRBV7-9 and TRBJ2-7, with D possibly matching TRBD1 (5 bases). With 4 bases removed from V and 6 bases from J, the gap between germline ends came to 13 bases. Germline assignment: CDR1 SEHNR and CDR2 FQNEAQ (reference sequence). This CDR3 has 13 residues. CDR3 in amino acids: CASSSQAGSEQYF. The CDR3 DNA is TGTGCCAGCAGCTCACAAGCAGGGTCCGAGCAGTACTTC.

The chain employs TRBV2 and TRBJ1-5, with D hard to call. Trimming cost V 2 bases and J 7 bases, with 9 bases left between them. The germline V gene has CDR1 SNHLY and CDR2 FYNNEI. The CDR3 sequence is 13 residues long. The chain's CDR3 is CASSERGGQPQHF. The CDR3 nucleotides read TGTGCCAGCAGTGAACGAGGTGGCCAGCCCCAGCATTTT.

The CDR3 region is CASSRRTGTDFYEQYF. In DNA, the CDR3 is TGTGCCAGCAGTCGAAGGACCGGGACAGATTTCTACGAGCAGTACTTC. The chain combines TRBV27 with TRBJ2-7, with TRBD1 matching over 7 bases. In germline, CDR1 is MNHEY, CDR2 SMNVEV (reference sequence). The CDR3 is 16 residues long. Trimming removed 5 bases from V and 3 bases from J; junction bases left unmatched: 13.

The gene calls are TRBV6-1 and TRBJ2-2; maybe TRBD1 (6 bases). The germline V gene encodes CDR1 MNHNS and CDR2 SASEGT. The CDR3 spans 14 residues. V shed 8 bases and J shed 6 bases, with 16 bases lying between them. Here the CDR3 DNA reads TGTGCCAGCTTCCCAGCCAGGGGCCCCGGGGAGCTGTTTTTT. Encoded protein: CASFPARGPGELFF.

This chain joins TRBV11-2 and TRBJ2-3; D is perhaps TRBD2 (5 bases). Germline V lookup: CDR1 SGHAT, CDR2 FQNNGV. V was trimmed by 2 bases and J by 9 bases, leaving 15 bases between them. The CDR3 runs to 14 residues. The CDR3 sequence is CASSLYGGTDTQYF. For the CDR3, the DNA is TGTGCCAGCAGCTTATACGGAGGTACGGACACGCAGTATTTT.

The rearrangement links TRBV27 to TRBJ1-1; D gene uncertain. Looked up from germline, CDR1 is MNHEY and CDR2 is SMNVEV (reference sequence). V lost 10 bases to trimming and J lost 1 base, with 13 bases between them. The CDR3 runs to 13 residues. This CDR3 reads CATYSSWNTEAFF. In DNA form, the CDR3 reads TGTGCCACCTACTCTAGTTGGAACACTGAAGCTTTCTTT.

V usage is TRBV10-3 and J usage is TRBJ2-7; possibly TRBD2 for D (5 bases). The CDR3 covers 13 residues. Germline lookup yields CDR1 ENHRY and CDR2 SYGVKD. The V gene lost 3 bases and the J gene lost 6 bases, with 12 bases spanning the gap. The CDR3, as DNA: TGTGCCATCAGTGAACCCCCCGGGATCGAGCAGTACTTC. Translating it yields CAISEPPGIEQYF.

CDR3 protein: CASSHGTGGPYEQYF. The CDR3 DNA reads as TGTGCCAGCAGCCACGGGACCGGGGGGCCCTACGAGCAGTACTTC. The chain employs TRBV21-1 and TRBJ2-7; TRBD2, the table's D call, was not compared with the DNA. TRBV21-1 is a listed pseudogene. The CDR3 is 15 amino acids.

The chain joins TRBV10-3 to TRBJ1-3; D is unclear. The V end lost 2 bases, the J end lost 2 bases, and 7 bases lay between the germline ends. This CDR3 region has 14 residues. Germline CDR1 is ENHRY and CDR2 is SYGVKD. The CDR3, as DNA: TGTGCCATCAGTGAGAACGGTCCTGGAAACACCATATATTTT. This codes for CAISENGPGNTIYF.

The chain employs TRBV5-1 and TRBJ1-1, with a possible D match to TRBD1 (5 bases). Trimming shortened V by 0 bases and J by 1 base, and 16 bases separated the two germline ends. Germline CDR1 SGHRS, CDR2 YFSETQ. The CDR3 totals 17 residues. CDR3 protein: CASSLDGHLFSNTEAFF. The DNA of the CDR3 is TGCGCCAGCAGCTTGGACGGACACCTCTTTTCGAACACTGAAGCTTTCTTT.

The chain carries TRBV15 and TRBJ1-4; D might be TRBD1 (5 bases). The V gene's germline CDR1 is LNHNV and CDR2 YYDKDF (reference sequence). Trimming took 0 bases from V and 8 from J, leaving 10 bases between them. The CDR3 is 14 amino acids. CDR3 sequence reads: CATSRDRGSEKLFF. CDR3 DNA: TGTGCCACCAGCAGAGATAGGGGAAGCGAAAAACTGTTTTTT. The full variable domain, with the rest looked up from reference TRBV15 and TRBJ1-4, is DAMVIQNPRYQVTQFGKPVTLSCSQTLNHNVMYWYQQKSSQAPKLLFHYYDKDFNNEADTPDNFQSRRPNTSFCFLDIRSPGLGDTAMYLCATSRDRGSEKLFFGSGTQLSVL.

The chain recombines TRBV6-4 with TRBJ2-3, with D maybe TRBD1 (7 bases). The CDR3 length is 14 residues. The germline V gene has CDR1 MRHNA and CDR2 SNTAGT. The ends were cut back, 4 bases at V and 5 bases at J, with 13 bases in the middle. As DNA, the CDR3 is TGTGCCAGCAGTGTCGACAGGGAGGTAGATACGCAGTATTTT. Protein product: CASSVDREVDTQYF.

The rearrangement links TRBV28 to TRBJ1-3, with TRBD1 matching over 9 bases. This CDR3 region has 15 residues. Germline V gene sequence: CDR1 MDHEN, CDR2 SYDVKM. V was pared by 5 bases and J by 10 bases, with 12 bases of the junction left unmatched. CDR3 amino acids: CASSPYRGPERTIYF. The CDR3 nucleotides are TGTGCCAGCAGTCCTTACAGGGGGCCGGAAAGGACCATATATTTT.

This chain links TRBV5-4 with TRBJ2-5; D might be TRBD2 (5 bases). CDR3 length equals 13 residues. Deletions cut 4 bases from V and 5 bases from J, with 12 bases between. Germline CDR1 SGHNT, CDR2 YYREEE (reference sequence). CDR3 nucleotide sequence: TGTGCCAGCAGCCGGACTGGGAGTGAGACCCAGTACTTC. Translation: CASSRTGSETQYF.